This TCR beta chain was sequenced in a study of control samples from healthy donors and cancer patients. Assay used: immunoSEQ multiplex PCR; TCRdb lists only in-frame clones, some missing. The sample shows about 30,000 clones, 70% to 90% of them seen only once. In germline, CDR1 is LNHDA, CDR2 SQIVND (reference sequence). The trim removed 1 base at V and 5 bases at J, leaving 3 bases unmatched. The CDR3 contains 15 residues. This clone has just a few counts. The clonotype originates from a woman aged 55 to 70 with head and neck cancer. Sequencing used PBMCs. The chain joins TRBV19 to TRBJ2-2; 8 nucleotides match TRBD1. The DNA of the CDR3 is TGTGCCAGTAGTATAGGGCAGGGGGCAACCGGGGAGCTGTTTTTT. This translates into CASSIGQGATGELFF.